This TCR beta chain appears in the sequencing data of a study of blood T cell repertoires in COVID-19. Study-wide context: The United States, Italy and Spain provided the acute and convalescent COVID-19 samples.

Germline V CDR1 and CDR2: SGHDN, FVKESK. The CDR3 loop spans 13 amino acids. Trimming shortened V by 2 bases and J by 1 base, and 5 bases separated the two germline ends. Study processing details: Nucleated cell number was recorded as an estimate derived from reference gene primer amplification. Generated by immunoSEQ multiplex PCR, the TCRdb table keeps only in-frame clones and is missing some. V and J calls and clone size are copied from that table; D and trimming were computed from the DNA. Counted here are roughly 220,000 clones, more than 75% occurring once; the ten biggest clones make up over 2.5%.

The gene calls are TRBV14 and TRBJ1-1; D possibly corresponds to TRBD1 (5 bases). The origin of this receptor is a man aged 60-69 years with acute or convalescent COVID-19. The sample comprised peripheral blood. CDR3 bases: TGTGCCAGCAGCCAACAGGGGAACACTGAAGCTTTCTTT. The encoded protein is CASSQQGNTEAFF.